The clone carrying this T cell receptor beta chain was seen once. These data come from a study of blood T cell repertoires in COVID-19. Study-wide context: Nucleic acid was either cDNA or gDNA, and it came from T cells, B-cell-depleted T cells, or PBMCs.

Authors' methods: From reference gene primer amplification, estimates of nucleated cell counts were derived. Libraries were prepared by immunoSEQ multiplex PCR; TCRdb keeps only in-frame clonotypes and omits some of them. V and J calls plus clone size are reproduced from that table; the DNA served to infer D and trimming. The data hold about 81,000 clones, with around 80% observed a single time. This receptor was taken from a human donor in a cohort sampled during active COVID-19. The sequencing input was peripheral blood.

As DNA, the CDR3 is TGTGCCAGCAGCCAAGATTCCGGGGTTGAATCCTACGAGCAGTACTTC. It codes for CASSQDSGVESYEQYF. V is TRBV3-1 (or the pseudogene TRBV3-2) and J is TRBJ2-7, with D tentatively TRBD2 (5 bases). Trimming left V 0 bases short and J 1 base short, with 13 bases between. The CDR3 sequence is 16 residues long. Germline V CDR1 and CDR2: LGHDT, YNNKEL (reference sequence).